Presented here are 26 T cell receptor beta chains from one specimen sequenced in a study of blood T cell repertoires in COVID-19. The assay was immunoSEQ multiplex PCR, and TCRdb's table has in-frame clones only and misses some. In the table there are under 300,000 clones, under 85% of which are singletons. The sequenced sample consisted of peripheral blood. The receptors stem from a middle-aged woman with active or convalescent COVID-19.

On this clone: A read error is possible here, since a much larger clone lies one base away. The chain uses TRBV6-8 and TRBJ1-1; D is unclear. The CDR3 sequence is 13 residues long. Trimming stripped 6 bases from V and 0 bases from J, with 8 bases between. Germline values: CDR1 MNHGY, CDR2 SAAAGT. The CDR3 nucleotides are TGTGCCAGCAGCGTAGACATGAACACTGAAGCTTTCTTT. Translating gives CASSVDMNTEAFF.

The CDR3, as DNA: TGTGCCAGCAGTGAAAGGAGGGCAGGGGGGTCCTACGAGCAGTACGTC. Translated: CASSERRAGGSYEQYV. J is TRBJ2-7 and V is TRBV2; perhaps TRBD1 as D (7 bases). The CDR3 length is 16 residues. The germline V gene has CDR1 SNHLY and CDR2 FYNNEI. The V end lost 2 bases, the J end lost 1 base, and 15 bases lay between the germline ends.

The chain combines TRBV7-6 with TRBJ1-2; 7 nucleotides align to TRBD1. The CDR3 length is 14 residues. Germline assignment: CDR1 SGHVS and CDR2 FNYEAQ. With V trimmed by 3 bases and J by 8 bases, 9 bases remained unmatched. CDR3 bases: TGTGCCAGCAGCTTCCGGACAGGACAGGACGGCTACACCTTC. This sequence encodes CASSFRTGQDGYTF.

This clone appeared a single time. The chain is built from TRBV19 and TRBJ1-2, with D perhaps TRBD1 (5 bases). Germline V gives CDR1 LNHDA, CDR2 SQIVND (reference sequence). Trimming took off 7 bases at V and 1 base at J, with 13 bases between the two ends. The CDR3 is 14 amino acids. This chain's CDR3 is CASTRTRNNYGYTF. CDR3 nucleotide sequence: TGTGCCAGTACGCGGACACGGAATAACTATGGCTACACCTTC.

The V call is TRBV7-3, the J call TRBJ2-3, with D possibly matching TRBD1 (6 bases). There are 17 residues in the CDR3. Trimming took 5 bases from V and 3 from J, leaving 21 bases between them. Germline V gene lookup returns CDR1 SGHTA and CDR2 FQGTGA. The CDR3 nucleotides are TGTGCCAGCAGCATAGGGTCAGGGGTCGAAGGTACAGATACGCAGTATTTT. Its protein product is CASSIGSGVEGTDTQYF.

In its sample, this clone was seen once. The gene calls are TRBV5-4 and TRBJ1-6, with TRBD1 matching 9 bases. CDR1 SGHNT and CDR2 YYREEE come from the germline V gene (reference sequence). The trim removed 4 bases at V and 6 bases at J, leaving 8 bases unmatched. CDR3 length equals 16 residues. The CDR3 DNA sequence: TGTGCCAGCAGCCTAGAGGGACAGGGAGCTAATTCACCCCTCCACTTT. Protein sequence: CASSLEGQGANSPLHF.

The J gene is TRBJ2-7, the V gene TRBV2, with TRBD1 matching 8 bases. The CDR3 runs 16 residues. The germline CDR1 and CDR2 sequences are SNHLY and FYNNEI. Losses at the gene ends were 0 bases for V and 7 bases for J; bases not matched to a gene: 11. The CDR3 region is CASSEAPGAGGAEQYV. CDR3 DNA: TGTGCCAGCAGTGAAGCGCCGGGCGCAGGGGGCGCAGAGCAGTACGTC.

The chain employs TRBV19 and TRBJ2-6; perhaps TRBD1 as D (6 bases). The CDR3 sequence is 18 residues long. Germline-derived CDR1 and CDR2 are LNHDA and SQIVND (reference sequence). The germline V and J ends were trimmed by 0 bases and 1 base, with 13 bases remaining between them. The CDR3 is CASSIEAGVSSGANVLTF. Here the CDR3 DNA reads TGTGCCAGTAGTATAGAGGCAGGGGTCTCGTCTGGGGCCAACGTCCTGACTTTC. The full variable domain, in which reference TRBV19 and TRBJ2-6 provide the parts outside the CDR3, is DGGITQSPKYLFRKEGQNVTLSCEQNLNHDAMYWYRQDPGQGLRLIYYSQIVNDFQKGDIAEGYSVSREKKESFPLTVTSAQKNPTAFYLCASSIEAGVSSGANVLTFGAGSRLTVL.

The CDR3 loop reads CASSPVQSNQPQHF. The CDR3 DNA reads TGTGCCAGCTCACCAGTACAGAGCAATCAGCCCCAGCATTTT. This sequence joins TRBV18 and TRBJ1-5; no reliable D call. Germline V gives CDR1 KGHSH, CDR2 LQKENI. The CDR3 spans 14 residues. The germline V and J ends were trimmed by 2 bases and 1 base, with 6 bases remaining between them.

In this sample, this clone turned up a few times. CDR3 in DNA: TGTGCCAGCAGCCAAGATCTGGGACAAGGGAACACTGAAGCTTTCTTT. Its translation: CASSQDLGQGNTEAFF. This chain links TRBV3-1 (or the pseudogene TRBV3-2) with TRBJ1-1; the D gene is possibly TRBD1 (6 bases). Per germline, CDR1 LGHDT and CDR2 YNNKEL (reference sequence). The germline V and J ends were trimmed by 0 bases and 1 base, with 12 bases remaining between them. The CDR3 covers 16 residues.

This sequence joins TRBV4-1 and TRBJ1-2; no firm D call. Trimming took 2 bases from V and 4 from J, leaving 14 bases between them. The CDR3 loop spans 15 amino acids. Germline V gene data show CDR1 as MGHRA and CDR2 as YSYEKL. This CDR3 is CASSQSLGGGYGYTF. In nucleotides, the CDR3 is TGCGCCAGCAGCCAAAGCCTGGGAGGCGGCTATGGCTACACCTTC.

The CDR3, as DNA: TGTGCCAGCAGCTTAGTTGTTCGGGGGGTAGGGGGCTACACCTTC. As protein: CASSLVVRGVGGYTF. V and J are TRBV7-8 and TRBJ1-2; maybe TRBD1 (5 bases). Germline loops: CDR1 SGHVS, CDR2 FQNEAQ. CDR3 size: 15 residues. The V end lost 1 base, the J end lost 8 bases, and 17 bases lay between the germline ends. Full variable domain (remainder filled in from reference TRBV7-8 and TRBJ1-2): GAGVSQSPRYKVAKRGQDVALRCDPISGHVSLFWYQQALGQGPEFLTYFQNEAQLDKSGLPSDRFFAERPEGSVSTLKIQRTQQEDSAVYLCASSLVVRGVGGYTFGSGTRLTVV.

V usage is TRBV6-5 and J usage is TRBJ1-1; perhaps TRBD1 as D (6 bases). The CDR3 is 15 residues long. The germline V and J ends were trimmed by 5 bases and 5 bases, with 18 bases remaining between them. The germline CDR1 and CDR2 sequences are MNHEY and SVGAGI. This CDR3 is CASSNRDVPRTEAFF. The CDR3 DNA is TGTGCCAGCAGTAACAGGGACGTTCCGCGAACTGAAGCTTTCTTT.

The rearrangement joins TRBV9 to TRBJ1-1; D is uncertain. V was clipped by 3 bases and J by 8 bases, with 14 bases between them. Germline V gene lookup returns CDR1 SGDLS and CDR2 YYNGEE. The CDR3 extends over 13 amino acids. The CDR3 sequence is CASSEEPREEAFF. The CDR3 bases are TGTGCCAGCAGCGAGGAGCCTAGAGAAGAAGCTTTCTTT.

This sequence joins TRBV5-1 and TRBJ2-2; D remains ambiguous. The germline V and J ends were trimmed by 0 bases and 4 bases, with 7 bases remaining between them. Per the germline V gene, CDR1 is SGHRS and CDR2 is YFSETQ. CDR3 length equals 14 residues. The CDR3 nucleotides are TGCGCCAGCAGCTTGGAGCCTATCACCGGGGAGCTGTTTTTT. Its translation: CASSLEPITGELFF. Looking up the rest from reference TRBV5-1 and TRBJ2-2 gives the full variable domain: KAGVTQTPRYLIKTRGQQVTLSCSPISGHRSVSWYQQTPGQGLQFLFEYFSETQRNKGNFPGRFSGRQFSNSRSEMNVSTLELGDSALYLCASSLEPITGELFFGEGSRLTVL.

The chain uses TRBV7-9 and TRBJ1-6; 10 bases fit TRBD1. This CDR3 has 14 residues. The V and J ends lost 5 bases and 10 bases, in that order; junction bases with no gene match: 5. CDR1 SEHNR and CDR2 FQNEAQ come from the germline V gene (reference sequence). DNA for the CDR3: TGTGCCAGCAGCACCGGGACAGGGGAGTCACCCCTCCACTTT. This translates into CASSTGTGESPLHF.

This clone was picked up one time. The V and J genes are TRBV3-1 (or the pseudogene TRBV3-2) and TRBJ1-1; no definite D call. The germline gives CDR1 LGHDT, CDR2 YNNKEL (reference sequence). V lost 4 bases to trimming and J lost 2 bases, with 5 bases between them. CDR3 length equals 12 residues. Here the CDR3 DNA reads TGTGCCAGCAGCCTAGTCAACACTGAAGCTTTCTTT. This encodes CASSLVNTEAFF.

This chain links TRBV19 with TRBJ1-2; the match to TRBD1 covers 7 bases. J gave up 4 bases and V 4 bases, and 6 bases lay outside the gene matches. This CDR3 has 14 amino acids. CDR1 is LNHDA, CDR2 SQIVND, per germline (reference sequence). The CDR3 sequence is CASSTRDSRYGYTF. Here the CDR3 DNA reads TGTGCCAGTAGTACCCGGGACAGCCGCTATGGCTACACCTTC.

The chain carries TRBV18 and TRBJ2-4, with D maybe TRBD1 (6 bases). V was cut by 4 bases and J by 6 bases, with 13 bases left in between. Germline assignment: CDR1 KGHSH and CDR2 LQKENI. The CDR3 has 14 residues. The CDR3 is CASSLNPDRNIQYF. DNA of the CDR3: TGTGCCAGCTCACTCAACCCGGACAGAAACATTCAGTACTTC.

In DNA, the CDR3 is TGTGCCAGCAGTCTGGGACAATCAATTGAAAAACTGTTTTTT. Protein: CASSLGQSIEKLFF. The rearrangement uses TRBV6-5 and TRBJ1-4; D may be TRBD1 (6 bases). V was pared by 5 bases and J by 7 bases, with 14 bases between. Germline CDR1 and CDR2: MNHEY and SVGAGI. The CDR3 length is 14 residues.

This rearrangement joins TRBV12-3 or TRBV12-4 to TRBJ1-1; the D gene is possibly TRBD1 (5 bases). With 7 bases removed from V and 1 base from J, the gap between germline ends came to 10 bases. This CDR3 has 13 amino acids. Here the CDR3 DNA reads TGTGCCAGCACCCTTACAGGGAACACTGAAGCTTTCTTT. It specifies CASTLTGNTEAFF.

This chain joins TRBV3-1 (or the pseudogene TRBV3-2) and TRBJ1-1; TRBD1 aligns across 7 bases. Germline CDR1 reads LGHDT; CDR2 reads YNNKEL (reference sequence). V was clipped by 10 bases and J by 2 bases; unmatched bases: 4. The length of the CDR3 is 12 residues. The CDR3 DNA reads TGTGCCACCACAGGGGTTAACACTGAAGCTTTCTTT. It translates to CATTGVNTEAFF.

The chain has TRBV6-5 and TRBJ1-1; 9 bases align to TRBD1. Germline-derived CDR1 and CDR2 are MNHEY and SVGAGI. The CDR3 length is 14 residues. Trimming at V came to 7 bases and at J to 1 base, leaving 4 bases not matched to a gene. For the CDR3, the DNA is TGTGCCAGCAAGGCACAGGGGGCGAACACTGAAGCTTTCTTT. It codes for CASKAQGANTEAFF.

V is TRBV5-1 and J is TRBJ2-7, with D possibly TRBD1 on 5 matching bases. Trimming stripped 4 bases from V and 0 bases from J, with 11 bases between. Germline CDR1 is SGHRS and CDR2 is YFSETQ. The CDR3 loop spans 14 amino acids. CDR3 residues: CASSHRYDSYEQYF. The CDR3 region has the DNA TGCGCCAGCAGCCACAGGTACGACTCCTACGAGCAGTACTTC. Looking up the rest from reference TRBV5-1 and TRBJ2-7 gives the full variable domain: KAGVTQTPRYLIKTRGQQVTLSCSPISGHRSVSWYQQTPGQGLQFLFEYFSETQRNKGNFPGRFSGRQFSNSRSEMNVSTLELGDSALYLCASSHRYDSYEQYFGPGTRLTVT.

The rearrangement links TRBV28 to TRBJ1-6; 8 nucleotides agree with TRBD1. This CDR3 has 11 amino acids. V lost 7 bases to trimming and J lost 10 bases; unmatched junction nucleotides: 0. Germline CDR1 MDHEN, CDR2 SYDVKM. The DNA for the CDR3 is TGTGCCAGCAACAGGGGGTCACCCCTCCACTTT. It encodes CASNRGSPLHF.

The chain has TRBV14 and TRBJ2-1, with TRBD2 identical over 9 bases. V lost 2 bases to trimming and J lost 6 bases; unmatched junction nucleotides: 5. The CDR3 is 15 amino acids. Looked up from germline, CDR1 is SGHDN and CDR2 is FVKESK. CDR3 bases: TGTGCCAGCAGCCAAATAGCGGGGGCCACCAATGAGCAGTTCTTC. Translating it yields CASSQIAGATNEQFF.